This passage covers 23 T cell receptor beta chains from one sample sequenced in a study of human T cells and chemical hapten exposure (dated by TCRdb to about 2021). Total RNA was extracted from unfractionated whole blood collected in Tempus Blood RNA tubes. During library preparation, unique molecular identifiers were attached to individual cDNA molecules so that TCRs could be counted in a quantitative, reproducible way. TCRdb redid the processing of the public reads, applying fastp at Q25 and MiXCR, and retained in-frame beta chains. Duplicate CDR3 protein sequences are folded into a single record with the most common DNA and genes. This sample has about 120,000 distinct CDR3 sequences in its table, and about 7.7% of those were observed once. The ten biggest clones cover about 1.4% of the sample. Sequenced: whole blood. Receptors were obtained from a human donor in good health. Some clones in this sample may be carry-over from other donors' samples. Donor details come from another sample of the same person, matched by shared clones.

This clonotype has more than one count but fewer than ten. V gene TRBV7-9 combines with J gene TRBJ2-3, with D perhaps assigned TRBD1 or TRBD2 (5 bases each). Trimming shortened V by 5 bases and J by 0 bases, and 9 bases separated the two germline ends. Germline values: CDR1 SEHNR, CDR2 FQNEAQ (reference sequence). The CDR3 is 14 amino acids. CDR3 nucleotide sequence: TGTGCCAGCAGCGGCCGGGACAGCACAGATACGCAGTATTTT. Translating it yields CASSGRDSTDTQYF.

This clonotype was seen many times. This chain uses TRBV6-1 with TRBJ1-5; no reliable D call. Looked up from germline, CDR1 is MNHNS and CDR2 is SASEGT. Trimming cost V 6 bases and J 0 bases, with 12 bases left between them. CDR3 size: 15 residues. The CDR3 region has the DNA TGTGCCAGCAGAGACCGGGGTTATAGCAATCAGCCCCAGCATTTT. As protein: CASRDRGYSNQPQHF.

This chain connects TRBV11-3 to TRBJ2-1; the match to TRBD2 covers 8 bases. J lost 9 bases, V lost 11 bases, and 12 bases had no gene match. Germline CDR1 reads SGHNT; CDR2 reads YENEEA. This CDR3 comprises 13 residues. The CDR3 DNA sequence: TGTGCCTGTGCTGCGGGGGGCCACGGTGAGCAGTTCTTC. It translates to CACAAGGHGEQFF.

The rearrangement joins TRBV12-3 or TRBV12-4 to TRBJ2-7; 8 bases are shared with TRBD1. The CDR3 totals 13 residues. V shed 8 bases and J 5 bases; nucleotides not matched to a gene: 8. The DNA for the CDR3 is TGTGCCAGCTGCCTGGCAGGGGGCCACGAGCAGTACTTC. This gives the protein CASCLAGGHEQYF.

This clonotype was observed at least ten times. The chain employs TRBV20-1 and TRBJ1-2; D possibly corresponds to TRBD1 (5 bases). The CDR3 consists of 14 residues. The V end lost 1 base, the J end lost 6 bases, and 15 bases lay between the germline ends. CDR1 and CDR2 from the germline V gene are DFQATT and SNEGSKA (reference sequence). The CDR3 region has the DNA TGCAGTGCTAGAGCCCCCGGGGGAAACAATGGCTACACCTTC. Amino acids: CSARAPGGNNGYTF.

This clonotype occurred many times. The J gene is TRBJ2-5, the V gene TRBV29-1; 7 bases match TRBD2. J was trimmed by 4 bases and V by 7 bases; bases with no gene match: 9. CDR1 is SQVTM and CDR2 is ANQGSEA in the germline V gene. The CDR3 length is 13 residues. The CDR3 reads CSAARGVGETQYF. In DNA form, the CDR3 reads TGCAGCGCCGCCCGGGGGGTAGGAGAGACCCAGTACTTC.

This clonotype was seen repeatedly, ten times or more. This chain connects TRBV20-1 to TRBJ2-7, with D perhaps matching TRBD2 (7 bases). The CDR3 sequence is 20 residues long. Trimming stripped 5 bases from V and 3 bases from J, with 35 bases between. The germline V gene has CDR1 DFQATT and CDR2 SNEGSKA (reference sequence). For the CDR3, the DNA is TGCAGTGCTCCCCAGTCGGGCTCCTATCGGGAGGAGGGGGAGAGCTACGAGCAGTACTTC. It specifies CSAPQSGSYREEGESYEQYF.

The table lists this clonotype with many counts. This CDR3 reads CASHPGPQSNQPQHF. The DNA for the CDR3 is TGTGCCAGTCACCCAGGACCGCAGAGCAATCAGCCCCAGCATTTT. The chain uses TRBV7-2 and TRBJ1-5; unclear D gene. The germline gives CDR1 SGHTA, CDR2 FQGNSA. This CDR3 has 15 amino acids. Trimming removed 9 bases from V and 1 base from J, with 16 bases in between.

This clonotype was counted a few times. The chain uses TRBV7-9 and TRBJ2-5, with TRBD1 as a possible D gene (6 bases). The CDR3 contains 16 residues. V was shortened by 5 bases and J by 1 base, with 17 bases between the two germline ends. The germline CDR1 and CDR2 sequences are SEHNR and FQNEAQ (reference sequence). This chain's CDR3 is CASSPQTGVSQETQYF. The CDR3, as DNA: TGTGCCAGCAGCCCGCAGACAGGAGTTTCCCAAGAGACCCAGTACTTC.

The chain employs TRBV18 and TRBJ2-7; 8 bases line up with TRBD1. The CDR3 runs 16 residues. J lost 4 bases, V lost 6 bases, and 14 bases had no gene match. Germline V lookup: CDR1 KGHSH, CDR2 LQKENI. The CDR3 DNA reads as TGTGCCAGCTCCAAATCGAGGGGACAGGAGAATTACGAGCAGTACTTC. Translated: CASSKSRGQENYEQYF.

This clonotype was recorded a few times. The chain has TRBV27 and TRBJ2-4, with 7 bases lining up with TRBD2. This CDR3 is 17 amino acids long. The V gene's germline CDR1 is MNHEY and CDR2 SMNVEV (reference sequence). J lost 1 base, V lost 2 bases, and 8 bases had no gene match. CDR3 amino acids: CASSLIREAQAKNIQYF. The DNA for the CDR3 is TGTGCCAGCAGTTTAATACGGGAGGCCCAGGCCAAAAACATTCAGTACTTC.

The rearrangement uses TRBV14 and TRBJ1-5, with D perhaps TRBD1 (6 bases). Deletions cut 1 base from V and 3 bases from J, with 7 bases between. This CDR3 is 14 amino acids long. From germline, CDR1 is SGHDN and CDR2 FVKESK. The CDR3 spells CASSQAGANQPQHF. For the CDR3, the DNA is TGTGCCAGCAGCCAAGCAGGGGCCAATCAGCCCCAGCATTTT.

This clonotype was counted between two and nine times. The CDR3 spells CASSKGTGYTF. In nucleotides, the CDR3 is TGTGCCAGCAGTAAGGGAACTGGCTACACCTTC. The genes are TRBV27 and TRBJ1-2; D is ambiguous. Germline V CDR1 and CDR2: MNHEY, SMNVEV (reference sequence). Deletions cut 5 bases from V and 7 bases from J, with 8 bases between. The CDR3 consists of 11 residues.

This clonotype has only a few counts. CDR3 loop: CASSPRTSGRTGELFF. CDR3 nucleotide sequence: TGTGCCAGCAGCCCGCGGACTAGCGGGAGGACCGGGGAGCTGTTTTTT. The chain joins TRBV7-7 to TRBJ2-2; 14 bases are shared with TRBD2. Germline CDR1 SSHAT, CDR2 FNYEAQ (reference sequence). V trimming: 5 bases; J trimming: 5 bases; junction bases outside the gene matches: 4. This CDR3 region has 16 residues.

Only a few counts were recorded for this clonotype. V gene TRBV11-1 combines with J gene TRBJ2-7, with 9 positions matching TRBD2. CDR3 length equals 19 residues. V lost 2 bases, J lost 3 bases, and 17 bases stayed unmatched. Germline CDR1 SGHAT, CDR2 FQDESV (reference sequence). This CDR3 is CASSLSLRTDSGSYYEQYF. CDR3 DNA: TGTGCCAGCAGCTTAAGTCTCCGTACGGATAGCGGGAGCTACTACGAGCAGTACTTC.

This clonotype was found a few times. V is TRBV7-2 and J is TRBJ2-5; D not certain. The CDR3 length is 15 residues. Germline V gene lookup returns CDR1 SGHTA and CDR2 FQGNSA. The ends were cut back, 4 bases at V and 1 base at J, with 13 bases in the middle. CDR3 sequence reads: CASSSGYRVQETQYF. As DNA, the CDR3 is TGTGCCAGCAGCTCCGGTTACAGAGTCCAAGAGACCCAGTACTTC.

This clonotype was observed many times. This rearrangement joins TRBV10-3 to TRBJ2-7; TRBD2 aligns across 8 bases. Germline CDR1 ENHRY, CDR2 SYGVKD. The V gene end was trimmed by 8 bases and the J gene end by 5 bases; junction bases not matched to a gene: 14. The CDR3 contains 15 residues. The DNA of the CDR3 is TGTGCCATCGGACTGGGGGGGACTAGTAACAACGAGCAGTACTTC. Its protein product is CAIGLGGTSNNEQYF.

The chain employs TRBV7-9 and TRBJ1-6; possibly TRBD1 for D (5 bases). Germline values: CDR1 SEHNR, CDR2 FQNEAQ (reference sequence). The V end lost 5 bases, the J end lost 6 bases, and 17 bases lay between the germline ends. The length of the CDR3 is 16 residues. CDR3 sequence: CASSPDGGEGNSPLHF. The CDR3 DNA reads TGTGCCAGCAGCCCAGACGGGGGTGAGGGTAATTCACCCCTCCACTTT. The whole variable domain, remainder taken from reference TRBV7-9 and TRBJ1-6, is DTGVSQNPRHKITKRGQNVTFRCDPISEHNRLYWYRQTLGQGPEFLTYFQNEAQLEKSRLLSDRFSAERPKGSFSTLEIQRTEQGDSAMYLCASSPDGGEGNSPLHFGNGTRLTVT.

This clonotype was detected many times. The chain employs TRBV5-1 and TRBJ1-1, with a tentative D call TRBD1 (5 bases). CDR3 length: 15 amino acids. Germline CDR1 is SGHRS and CDR2 is YFSETQ. V was trimmed by 3 bases and J by 1 base, leaving 13 bases between them. This chain's CDR3 is CASSWGGTANTEAFF. The CDR3, as DNA: TGCGCCAGCAGCTGGGGGGGGACGGCGAACACTGAAGCTTTCTTT.

This rearrangement joins TRBV6-5 to TRBJ1-4; the match to TRBD1 covers 9 bases. This CDR3 contains 16 residues. Germline V lookup: CDR1 MNHEY, CDR2 SVGAGI. The J segment lost 4 bases and the V segment lost 2 bases, leaving 5 bases of the junction unmatched. CDR3: CASSYRTGAGNEKLFF. The CDR3 nucleotides read TGTGCCAGCAGTTACCGGACAGGGGCGGGTAATGAAAAACTGTTTTTT.

This clonotype was recorded at least ten times. The genes are TRBV4-1 and TRBJ1-1; TRBD1 is a possible D gene (6 bases). Germline V gene sequence: CDR1 MGHRA, CDR2 YSYEKL. Trimming stripped 1 base from V and 10 bases from J, with 22 bases between. The CDR3 totals 16 residues. The CDR3 region has the DNA TGCGCCAGCAGCCAAGTGTCTAGGGGGGCTCTGGATGGAGCTTTCTTT. Its protein is CASSQVSRGALDGAFF.

Only a few counts were recorded for this clonotype. The V call is TRBV25-1, the J call TRBJ1-4; D perhaps matches TRBD1 (6 bases). CDR1 is MGHDK and CDR2 is SYGVNS in the germline V gene. Trimming cost V 1 base and J 3 bases, with 15 bases left between them. This CDR3 has 17 amino acids. CDR3 sequence: CASSEWKGGRANEKLFF. Written as DNA, the CDR3 is TGTGCCAGCAGTGAATGGAAGGGGGGCCGTGCTAATGAAAAACTGTTTTTT.

This clonotype occurred a few times. The rearrangement joins TRBV27 to TRBJ2-7, with 8 positions matching TRBD2. Germline-derived CDR1 and CDR2 are MNHEY and SMNVEV (reference sequence). With 3 bases clipped from V and 5 bases from J, the junction kept 3 bases outside the gene matches. The CDR3 is made up of 13 amino acids. CDR3 in DNA: TGTGCCAGCAGTTTGCGGGAGGCGGACGAGCAGTACTTC. Translation gives CASSLREADEQYF.